This T cell receptor beta chain comes out of a study of regulatory dendritic cells for organ transplantation. Study context: Day 6 dendritic cell cultures were stimulated with LPS.

Study-level findings and limits: Memory CD8+ clonal expansion seemed more limited with regulatory than mature dendritic cells. Memory T cells were less diverse than naive, with memory CD8+ most oligoclonal.

Allogeneic regulatory or mature dendritic cells were co-cultured for less than six days with CFSE-labeled sorted T cells at 1:10. Profiling relied on immunoSEQ multiplex PCR, and the TCRdb table lists in-frame clones only, not all of them. The sample yields about 18,000 clones, approximately 79% seen once. As to this clone: The antigen is not known.

The TCR was taken from a human donor in good health. The sample taken for sequencing was memory CD4+ T cells from blood cultured with regulatory dendritic cells. Documented subset: CD45RO+ memory T cells.

The CDR3 DNA is TGCAGCGCCCGGACAGGGGGGCAAGAGACCCAGTACTTC. This sequence encodes CSARTGGQETQYF. The chain links TRBV29-1 to TRBJ2-5; TRBD1 aligns across 10 bases. This CDR3 has 13 residues. Germline loops: CDR1 SQVTM, CDR2 ANQGSEA. V lost 7 bases to trimming and J lost 2 bases; unmatched junction nucleotides: 4. The whole variable domain, remainder taken from reference TRBV29-1 and TRBJ2-5, is SAVISQKPSRDICQRGTSLTIQCQVDSQVTMMFWYRQQPGQSLTLIATANQGSEATYESGFVIDKFPISRPNLTFSTLTVSNMSPEDSSIYLCSARTGGQETQYFGPGTRLLVL.